One and the same sample provided the 2 T cell receptor beta chains below, sequenced in a study of shared clonotypes between healthy human individuals. Method: immunoSEQ multiplex PCR; TCRdb's copy keeps in-frame clones and lacks some. The sample has roughly 680,000 clones; approximately 77% are singletons. Sequencing was carried out using memory CD4+ T cells sorted from blood. Specified subset: CD45RA-negative fraction. The receptor set was obtained from a woman in her 30s in good health.

The V call is TRBV5-4, the J call TRBJ2-3, with D uncertain. This CDR3 is 18 amino acids long. Germline V CDR1 and CDR2: SGHNT, YYREEE (reference sequence). V was cut by 3 bases and J by 6 bases, with 26 bases left in between. The CDR3 protein is CASSSYFPRTFPIDTQYF. The DNA for the CDR3 is TGTGCCAGCAGCTCCTATTTCCCTAGGACGTTCCCAATCGATACGCAGTATTTT. The full variable domain, its missing parts supplied by reference TRBV5-4 and TRBJ2-3, is ETGVTQSPTHLIKTRGQQVTLRCSSQSGHNTVSWYQQALGQGPQFIFQYYREEENGRGNFPPRFSGLQFPNYSSELNVNALELDDSALYLCASSSYFPRTFPIDTQYFGPGTRLTVL.

V is TRBV19 and J is TRBJ1-1; D not resolved. CDR1 and CDR2 from the germline V gene are LNHDA and SQIVND (reference sequence). V dropped 4 bases and J dropped 0 bases, with 15 bases sitting between them. The CDR3 is made up of 16 amino acids. CDR3 DNA sequence: TGTGCCAGTAGTAGCCCCCGCCGGGCTTTGAACACTGAAGCTTTCTTT. It translates to CASSSPRRALNTEAFF. The entire variable domain, with the rest obtained from reference TRBV19 and TRBJ1-1, is as follows: DGGITQSPKYLFRKEGQNVTLSCEQNLNHDAMYWYRQDPGQGLRLIYYSQIVNDFQKGDIAEGYSVSREKKESFPLTVTSAQKNPTAFYLCASSSPRRALNTEAFFGQGTRLTVV.